Reported below is one TCR beta chain. The target of this receptor is not known. No base quality information exists; no much larger clone differs at one position. In total, roughly 670 healthy bone marrow donors made up the cohort. All cohort members were sampled while nominally healthy, although unrecorded immune exposures were likely present. The donor was CMV seropositive and was included in the group of 250 to 300 seropositive cohort members. A peripheral blood sample was provided by each donor, and peripheral blood mononuclear cells were used for TCR beta sequencing. Genomic DNA extraction from the blood cell samples was performed with the Qiagen DNeasy Blood Extraction Kit. The germline V gene (reference sequence) sets CDR1 to SGHAT and CDR2 to FQDESV. The germline V end is reduced by 6 bases and the J end by 4 bases; junction bases left unmatched: 4. The CDR3 spans 13 residues, from the cysteine through the phenylalanine. Kept here is only the CDR3 DNA, which spans 39 bases and is read in frame from base 1.

The sample originates from a study of cytomegalovirus exposure and HLA in healthy donors (dated by TCRdb to about 2017). About the study as a whole: According to an earlier analysis of 587 of the donors, about 179 million T cells yielded 120 million or so unique TCR beta sequences and about 300 Gb of sequence data. In a later analysis, previously published TCR beta repertoires from 666 donors were re-analyzed and high-resolution HLA genotyping was added so that TCR occurrence patterns could be studied. The number of donors typed differed by locus, with about 629-630 for A, B, C, DRB1 and DQB1, 522 for DQA1, 600 to 610 for DPA1, and 400 to 490 for DPB1. Of the 300 to 500 genotyped donors, more than 75% were placed in the genetic ancestry cluster associated with self-reported Caucasian donors. Rather than drawing on any new phenotypic data, the later analysis identified candidate immune exposures from TCR beta sequences and the way those sequences occurred across donors. High-throughput TCR immunosequencing, statistical association of individual TCRs with disease status, and machine learning were combined to predict cytomegalovirus infection status. Roughly 5 DR-DQ haplotypes were treated as single units for association and clustering because of strong linkage in the cohort. Among 398 genotyped donors of the cohort, an average of approximately 240,000 unique TCR beta nucleotide sequences was sequenced per donor, of which about 18% were non-productive. A later genetic analysis took genome-wide SNP genotypes for about three fifths of the 666 donors and used that subset as a discovery cohort. The aim of the study was to test whether cataloging public T cell receptors could identify signatures of past pathogen exposure. Both class I and class II loci were covered by HLA typing, at four-digit resolution. Donor age, sex, ethnicity and CMV serostatus were compiled together with the repertoire data. The T cell repertoires of some 670 subjects were profiled by immunosequencing and related to cytomegalovirus serostatus. Approximately 330 gigabases of sequencing data and 75 million to 85 million unique TCR sequences made up an early release that covered several hundred HLA-typed donors. Every repertoire in the discovery cohort had been generated on one and the same sequencing platform. Besides the first cohort of around 670 subjects, a separate validation cohort made up of some 110 different subjects was used. An earlier analysis of around 540 of the donors applied high-throughput TCR beta sequencing to assess whether each TCR beta V gene segment acted as functional or pseudogenic. The investigation overall reported the following: A later analysis found that TCR association rates varied across HLA loci, with DRB1 alleles showing the most associated TCRs and HLA-C alleles the fewest. Over 15 rarely observed V segments, including chromosome 9 orphons, were excluded from the earlier analysis of 550 to 700 of the donors because counts were too low. Assigning TCR associations to individual alleles was difficult when HLA alleles, especially DR and DQ, strongly co-occurred. In an earlier analysis of fewer than 700 of the donors, most TCR beta V segments appeared in productive rearrangements about 87% or about 30% of the time, broadly matching IMGT annotations. Cytomegalovirus status was reported to be diagnosed by the classifier with high specificity and sensitivity in both the original and validation cohorts. Immune exposure information for the cohort was limited to CMV serostatus. The study listed approximately 150 TCR beta chains as associated with cytomegalovirus. It was suggested by the authors that the approach could potentially be generalized to other disease states and immunological phenotypes. While some public TCRs were present in many individuals, most TCR sequences turned up only very rarely across donors. This cohort had only TCR beta chains sequenced, and the lack of alpha or paired-chain data limited which features could be detected. Sequencing depth was assumed to be roughly uniform across donors in the presence/absence analyses, though that assumption may not hold. The sequencing pipeline was judged likely to have produced a cluster of highly shared sequence variants as a technical artifact. A later analysis associated 17,000 or so TCR beta sequences with specific HLA alleles at a false discovery rate of 0.05. In vitro tests confirmed that three of the cytomegalovirus-associated TCR beta chains recognize cytomegalovirus antigens. According to a later analysis, most CMV-associated TCR beta chains appeared to be HLA-restricted, and the HLA associations seemed to be driven largely by CMV exposure. A further reported finding was that TCR beta sequences accurately predicted the HLA-A and HLA-B alleles for most subjects in the first cohort. In a later genetic analysis, fewer N-insertions in productive TCRs were reported among donors in an Asian-associated ancestry cluster than the roughly 710-donor mean. Some IMGT-functional V segments, including TRBV6-2 and TRBV6-3, could not be told apart with the 87-base-pair reads, so those segments were excluded. V-gene and J-gene trimming of TCR beta chains was associated with a missense DCLRE1C variant in a later genetic analysis, and the association was replicated in an independent cohort. According to a later analysis, parvovirus B19, influenza, CMV and Epstein-Barr virus appeared linked to several top co-occurrence clusters. Because some donors lacked HLA typing at each locus, the association tests relied only on the typed subset. Correlated functional status among segregating V segments might be attributable to linkage disequilibrium, but an unknown experimental factor could not be ruled out. A later analysis found that HLA-associated TCR beta chains were more clonally expanded and had lower generation probabilities than equally common non-associated chains.

The library was produced with the immunoSEQ multiplex PCR assay. For the multiplex PCR, a mixture combining 60 forward primers for TCR Vbeta segments and 13 reverse primers for TCR Jbeta segments was used. Amplification of the CDR3 region of rearranged TCR beta genes was performed with a multiplex PCR assay on genomic DNA. The Illumina HiSeq System was used to sequence the amplified TCR beta libraries as 87-base-pair reads. Turning to the authors' computational methods: A later analysis counted tens of millions of unique TCR beta chains across the 666 repertoires, and about 10 million of these chains were shared by at least two donors. Raw reads were error-corrected and collapsed into unique sequences with a nearest-neighbor algorithm that merged closely related sequences to remove PCR and sequencing errors. Alignment of CDR3 sequences to IMGT reference sequences was used to assign V, D and J gene segments. For a sequence to be retained, a match of at least six nucleotides to both a V gene segment and a J gene segment was required. Rearrangements were classified as productive when the CDR3 lacked stop codons and remained in frame with V and J, and all other rearrangements were classified as non-productive. Following IMGT convention, CDR3 was defined as the stretch from the second conserved V-encoded cysteine up to the conserved J-encoded phenylalanine. In an earlier analysis of around 600 of the donors, sequences lacking an unambiguous match to a single V gene segment were excluded. In an earlier analysis of several hundred of the donors, a V segment was called functional when productive rearrangements were above 56.7%, and segregating when the standard deviation between donors exceeded 5%. A statistical classification framework was developed to diagnose cytomegalovirus status using the catalog of TCR beta chain sequences. In a later analysis, TCR nucleotide sequences were compared against IMGT/GENE-DB human TR gene sequences so that V and J genes could be assigned. In a later analysis, CDR3 sequences and most-parsimonious VDJ recombination scenarios were assigned using the TCRdist pipeline. In a later analysis, each TCR beta chain was defined by its CDR3 amino acid sequence together with its V-gene family, and reads lacking a unique V-gene family were excluded. To address suspected cross-contamination and a sequencing artifact, a later analysis removed around 590 highly shared, low-generation-probability nucleotide sequences. In a later analysis, a clonal expansion index for each public chain was calculated from normalized within-repertoire ranks of inferred template counts. In a later analysis, generation probabilities were computed with a VDJ recombination model fitted to out-of-frame rearrangements, and the resulting probabilities were checked against IGoR. Hypergeometric tests were used in a later analysis to score TCR-TCR, TCR-HLA and TCR-CMV co-occurrence, with a repertoire-size bias correction applied to the TCR pairs. False discovery rates were estimated in a later analysis by permuting HLA or CMV assignments 20 times. In a later analysis, co-occurring TCRs were grouped using DBSCAN, with TCRdist sequence similarity added in when clustering inside HLA-allele-positive subsets. Co-occurrence clustering excluded repertoires with fewer than 30,000 or more than 120,000 public chains, plus five with anomalous nucleotide sharing. In its TCRdb copy, this immuneACCESS table keeps in-frame sequences only and misses some clones. Where compared with another copy, unresolved V genes explain less than half of these, and the others have no known cause. Clone size and the V and J calls come from that table; the DNA yielded D and trimming. This sample is represented by fewer than 250,000 clones; about 80% of them were singletons. In total, the top ten clones hold roughly 10% of the sample.

The sequence came from a woman aged 50 to 65 in good health and CMV-seropositive. Material: PBMCs. The rearrangement joined TRBV11-1 to TRBJ1-2; TRBD1 lines up with 8 middle nucleotides. The CDR3 region: CASSPDRGYGYTF. Here is the DNA: TGTGCCAGCAGTCCCGACAGGGGCTATGGCTACACCTTC.